The next 12 T cell receptor beta chains were all read from a single sample in a study of patients and donors after allogeneic stem cell transplantation. Via MiXCR, TCRdb re-called the RT-PCR reads, giving one row per CDR3 protein. The repertoire includes roughly 41,000 distinct CDR3 sequences, around a third of them detected once, and around 72% sits in the top ten. The material sequenced was blood, either unsorted or a sorted T cell fraction (not recorded which). These receptors came from a human donor who was either an allogeneic HSCT recipient or a stem cell or donor lymphocyte infusion donor (not recorded which). It is not recorded whose cells these are; they may come from a transplant donor.

This clonotype was counted many times. The rearrangement joins TRBV12-3 or TRBV12-4 to TRBJ2-3; maybe TRBD2 (5 bases). The CDR3 contains 15 residues. V was pared by 3 bases and J by 2 bases, with 12 bases between. As DNA, the CDR3 is TGTGCCAGCAGTTTTCGTGGCGGACTCACAGATACGCAGTATTTT. Its protein is CASSFRGGLTDTQYF.

V gene TRBV11-1 combines with J gene TRBJ2-1, with D possibly being TRBD2 (6 bases). Trimming removed 3 bases at V and 4 bases at J, with 13 bases between. Germline CDR1 and CDR2: SGHAT and FQDESV (reference sequence). CDR3 length equals 15 residues. The CDR3: CASSFGQAGYNEQFF. Written as DNA, the CDR3 is TGTGCCAGCAGCTTCGGACAAGCGGGTTACAATGAGCAGTTCTTC.

The rearrangement joins TRBV5-1 to TRBJ2-7; 7 positions agree with TRBD2. CDR1 and CDR2 from the germline V gene are SGHRS and YFSETQ. The CDR3 has 14 residues. Trimming removed 4 bases from V and 6 bases from J; junction bases left unmatched: 10. CDR3 protein: CASSQSGISLEQYF. The CDR3 region has the DNA TGCGCCAGCAGCCAGAGCGGGATCTCTCTCGAGCAGTACTTC. The complete variable domain, with remaining parts taken from reference TRBV5-1 and TRBJ2-7, reads KAGVTQTPRYLIKTRGQQVTLSCSPISGHRSVSWYQQTPGQGLQFLFEYFSETQRNKGNFPGRFSGRQFSNSRSEMNVSTLELGDSALYLCASSQSGISLEQYFGPGTRLTVT.

This CDR3 reads CASSPLGGQELFF. As DNA, the CDR3 is TGCGCCAGCAGCCCTCTTGGGGGGCAGGAACTGTTTTTT. V and J are TRBV5-1 and TRBJ1-4, with D perhaps matching TRBD1 (6 bases). V lost 4 bases and J 12 bases, leaving 16 bases between the germline ends. The germline CDR1 and CDR2 sequences are SGHRS and YFSETQ. This CDR3 contains 13 residues.

This clonotype has a handful of counts. V and J are TRBV12-3 or TRBV12-4 and TRBJ1-4; possible D gene TRBD1, 5 bases. The V end lost 6 bases, the J end lost 0 bases, and 17 bases lay between the germline ends. The CDR3 spans 17 residues. The CDR3 loop is CASSHWGTFATNEKLFF. The DNA for the CDR3 is TGTGCCAGCAGCCACTGGGGGACTTTCGCAACTAATGAAAAACTGTTTTTT.

This clonotype occurred many times. The chain couples TRBV18 to TRBJ1-6, with a tentative D call TRBD1 (5 bases). The germline V gene has CDR1 KGHSH and CDR2 LQKENI. V gave up 3 bases and J gave up 9 bases, with 9 bases separating them. The CDR3 sequence is 13 residues long. The CDR3 is CASSPTDVSPLHF. The CDR3 DNA sequence: TGTGCCAGCTCACCGACAGACGTTTCACCCCTCCACTTT.

This clonotype was seen only a few times. CDR3 region: CASSLNTGTNQPQHF. The CDR3 DNA sequence: TGTGCCAGCAGCTTAAACACAGGGACCAATCAGCCCCAGCATTTT. This sequence joins TRBV11-2 and TRBJ1-5; a possible D gene is TRBD1 (6 bases). This CDR3 comprises 15 residues. Germline-derived CDR1 and CDR2 are SGHAT and FQNNGV. The V end was cut by 2 bases, the J end by 3 bases, with 11 bases between.

In DNA, the CDR3 is TGTGCCAGCAGCTTAGCGGCACGGTGGCTAGCGTCCTACAATGAGCAGTTCTTC. Translating it yields CASSLAARWLASYNEQFF. The chain has TRBV11-2 and TRBJ2-1; D might be TRBD2 (6 bases). Trimming took 1 base from V and 1 from J, leaving 17 bases between them. Germline values: CDR1 SGHAT, CDR2 FQNNGV. The CDR3 has 18 residues.

The chain couples TRBV12-3 or TRBV12-4 to TRBJ2-3; D not certain. CDR3 size: 19 residues. V was trimmed by 6 bases and J by 1 base, leaving 26 bases between them. As DNA, the CDR3 is TGTGCCAGCAGCCCAACAAGAGTTTCGTGGCCGTCACGCACAGATACGCAGTATTTT. Its translation: CASSPTRVSWPSRTDTQYF.

The V and J genes are TRBV5-1 and TRBJ1-1; tentatively, D is TRBD1 (5 bases). V was pared by 0 bases and J by 0 bases, with 9 bases between. CDR3 length equals 15 residues. The germline V gene encodes CDR1 SGHRS and CDR2 YFSETQ. In nucleotides, the CDR3 is TGCGCCAGCAGCTTGGCCCACAGGATGAACACTGAAGCTTTCTTT. This sequence encodes CASSLAHRMNTEAFF.

The rearrangement joins TRBV5-1 to TRBJ1-1; 8 nucleotides align to TRBD1. Germline CDR1 and CDR2: SGHRS and YFSETQ. This CDR3 is built from 16 residues. Trimming took 4 bases from V and 10 from J; bases not matched to a gene: 18. The CDR3 reads CASSRSLDREDLGAFF. The CDR3 nucleotides read TGCGCCAGCAGCAGAAGCTTGGACAGGGAAGATTTAGGAGCTTTCTTT. The complete variable domain, with remaining parts taken from reference TRBV5-1 and TRBJ1-1, reads KAGVTQTPRYLIKTRGQQVTLSCSPISGHRSVSWYQQTPGQGLQFLFEYFSETQRNKGNFPGRFSGRQFSNSRSEMNVSTLELGDSALYLCASSRSLDREDLGAFFGQGTRLTVV.

This clonotype occurred many times. The chain joins TRBV12-3 or TRBV12-4 to TRBJ1-6; possibly TRBD1 for D (5 bases). The CDR3 covers 14 residues. Trimming stripped 0 bases from V and 10 bases from J, with 10 bases between. The DNA for the CDR3 is TGTGCCAGCAGTTTAGCAGGGGTCGGGTCACCCCTCCACTTT. Translation: CASSLAGVGSPLHF.